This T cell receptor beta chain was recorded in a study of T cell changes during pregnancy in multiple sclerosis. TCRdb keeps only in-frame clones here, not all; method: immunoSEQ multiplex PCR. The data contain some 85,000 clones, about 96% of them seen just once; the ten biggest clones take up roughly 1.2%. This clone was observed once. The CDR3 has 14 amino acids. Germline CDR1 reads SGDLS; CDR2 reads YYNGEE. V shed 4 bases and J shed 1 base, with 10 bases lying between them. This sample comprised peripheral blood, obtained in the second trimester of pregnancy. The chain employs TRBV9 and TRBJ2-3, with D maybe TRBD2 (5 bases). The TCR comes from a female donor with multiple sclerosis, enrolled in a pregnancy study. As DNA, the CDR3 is TGTGCCAGCAGCCTTAGCGCTCGCACAGATACGCAGTATTTT. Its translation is CASSLSARTDTQYF.